The 15 T cell receptor beta chains listed next were all sequenced from one sample in a study of T-cell memory formation after mild COVID-19. TCRdb passed the 5' RACE reads through MiXCR, listing each CDR3 protein once. The sample has about 350,000 distinct CDR3 sequences; around 15% are singletons. The sample taken for sequencing was PBMCs or a T cell subset sorted from them (not recorded which). Receptor source: a young man who had mild COVID-19 (a few samples of this study predate the infection). Cell type and time point are not known.

This clonotype was detected many times. The rearrangement links TRBV12-3 or TRBV12-4 to TRBJ1-1; tentatively, D is TRBD1 (5 bases). The CDR3 spans 11 residues. V shed 10 bases and J shed 7 bases, with 13 bases lying between them. CDR3 DNA: TGTGCCACCCAAACAGGAATTGAAGCTTTCTTT. Translating it yields CATQTGIEAFF.

This clonotype was counted at least ten times. V usage is TRBV12-3 or TRBV12-4 and J usage is TRBJ2-5, with D perhaps TRBD2 (6 bases). Trimming stripped 6 bases from V and 7 bases from J, with 15 bases between. The CDR3 consists of 13 residues. The CDR3 protein is CASSRDFTGTQYF. The CDR3 coding sequence is TGTGCCAGCAGCCGGGACTTTACTGGGACCCAGTACTTC.

This rearrangement joins TRBV5-6 to TRBJ1-1, with 11 bases lining up with TRBD1. This CDR3 is built from 16 residues. Looked up from germline, CDR1 is SGHDT and CDR2 is YYEEEE. J lost 5 bases, V lost 4 bases, and 10 bases had no gene match. CDR3 residues: CASSLGQGAFGTEAFF. The CDR3 DNA follows: TGTGCCAGCAGCCTAGGACAGGGGGCTTTTGGGACTGAAGCTTTCTTT.

J is TRBJ2-3 and V is TRBV14; 9 bases fit TRBD1. The CDR3 sequence is 15 residues long. The germline CDR1 and CDR2 sequences are SGHDN and FVKESK. J lost 5 bases, V lost 4 bases, and 7 bases had no gene match. This CDR3 is CASSPTGGRGDTQYF. Here the CDR3 DNA reads TGTGCCAGCAGCCCAACAGGGGGCCGGGGAGATACGCAGTATTTT.

This clonotype was seen at least ten times. The chain carries TRBV10-3 and TRBJ2-7, with a possible D match to TRBD1 (6 bases). The CDR3 consists of 12 residues. The germline gives CDR1 ENHRY, CDR2 SYGVKD. Deletions cut 5 bases from V and 2 bases from J, with 7 bases between. CDR3 nucleotide sequence: TGTGCCATCAGTCAGGGGACCTACGAGCAGTACTTC. It codes for CAISQGTYEQYF.

This clonotype was counted at least ten times. This rearrangement joins TRBV29-1 to TRBJ1-2, with a tentative D call TRBD1 (5 bases). CDR1 and CDR2 from the germline V gene are SQVTM and ANQGSEA. Trimming took off 4 bases at V and 2 bases at J, with 11 bases between the two ends. CDR3 size: 13 residues. CDR3 coding DNA: TGCAGCGTTGTTGCCGGGGGGAACTATGGCTACACCTTC. It encodes CSVVAGGNYGYTF.

This clonotype was seen a handful of times. The rearrangement joins TRBV6-1 to TRBJ1-4; D gene unclear. Trimming took 4 bases from V and 4 from J, leaving 7 bases between them. The CDR3 has 13 residues. Germline V CDR1 and CDR2: MNHNS, SASEGT. CDR3 region: CASSGSFNEKLFF. As DNA, the CDR3 is TGTGCCAGCAGTGGAAGTTTTAATGAAAAACTGTTTTTT.

This clonotype was counted many times. V is TRBV20-1 and J is TRBJ2-7; D gene unclear. Germline V CDR1 and CDR2: DFQATT, SNEGSKA (reference sequence). V was pared by 1 base and J by 4 bases, with 11 bases between. The CDR3 length is 13 residues. CDR3 bases: TGCAGTGCTAGAGGACGGCTCATTTACGAGCAGTACTTC. Its translation: CSARGRLIYEQYF.

This clonotype was seen more than once but under ten times. The chain is built from TRBV4-3 and TRBJ1-4; D gene uncertain. Germline V gene sequence: CDR1 LGHNA, CDR2 YSLEER. The CDR3 totals 15 residues. V lost 2 bases and J lost 5, with 12 bases in between. CDR3 bases: TGCGCCAGCAGCCAATACTCGGCCCTGAATGAAAAACTGTTTTTT. Encoded protein: CASSQYSALNEKLFF.

The table lists this clonotype with many counts. The chain is built from TRBV12-3 or TRBV12-4 and TRBJ1-5; perhaps TRBD1 as D (5 bases). The CDR3 covers 12 residues. V was trimmed by 5 bases and J by 7 bases, leaving 9 bases between them. The CDR3 spells CASSQGYQPQHF. CDR3 nucleotides: TGTGCCAGCAGTCAGGGATACCAGCCCCAGCATTTT.

This clonotype came up a few times. V usage is TRBV3-1 and J usage is TRBJ2-3; tentatively, D is TRBD1 or TRBD2 (5 bases each). Germline V gene lookup returns CDR1 LGHDT and CDR2 YNNKEL (reference sequence). V was pared by 4 bases and J by 15 bases, with 29 bases between. This CDR3 is 16 amino acids long. In DNA, the CDR3 is TGTGCCAGCAGCCTTCCTCAGCCCCAACCGGGGCCTCATCTCTATTTT. Translated: CASSLPQPQPGPHLYF.

The rearrangement uses TRBV6-1 and TRBJ1-5; D not certain. CDR3 length equals 15 residues. V lost 1 base and J lost 0, with 7 bases in between. Germline CDR1 MNHNS, CDR2 SASEGT. The CDR3 spells CASSEGGYSNQPQHF. CDR3 nucleotide sequence: TGTGCCAGCAGTGAAGGAGGGTATAGCAATCAGCCCCAGCATTTT.

Only a few counts were recorded for this clonotype. This chain uses TRBV4-1 with TRBJ2-5; D unresolved. Trimming shortened V by 1 base and J by 1 base, and 7 bases separated the two germline ends. Germline CDR1 and CDR2: MGHRA and YSYEKL. The CDR3 sequence is 14 residues long. CDR3 loop: CASSQVALQETQYF. In DNA, the CDR3 is TGCGCCAGCAGCCAAGTGGCCCTCCAAGAGACCCAGTACTTC.

This rearrangement joins TRBV28 to TRBJ1-4; tentatively, D is TRBD1 (5 bases). Trimming pared 6 bases from V and 3 bases from J, leaving 14 bases between. The CDR3 extends over 15 amino acids. CDR1 and CDR2 from the germline V gene are MDHEN and SYDVKM. As DNA, the CDR3 is TGTGCCAGCAGGCCCCCCCGGGGCCCTAATGAAAAACTGTTTTTT. Amino acids: CASRPPRGPNEKLFF.

This clonotype was detected only a few times. The CDR3: CASRADRGSYNEQFF. DNA for the CDR3: TGTGCCAGCAGGGCGGACAGGGGATCCTACAATGAGCAGTTCTTC. The rearrangement uses TRBV2 and TRBJ2-1; 9 bases align to TRBD1. The CDR3 totals 15 residues. Germline CDR1 SNHLY, CDR2 FYNNEI. V trimming: 6 bases; J trimming: 1 base; junction bases outside the gene matches: 4. Variable domain in full (rest from reference TRBV2 and TRBJ2-1): EPEVTQTPSHQVTQMGQEVILRCVPISNHLYFYWYRQILGQKVEFLVSFYNNEISEKSEIFDDQFSVERPDGSNFTLKIRSTKLEDSAMYFCASRADRGSYNEQFFGPGTRLTVL.